Listed below are T cell receptor beta chains from one sample, sequenced in a study of OX40 agonist ivuxolimab in advanced cancers. TCRdb's table, derived via immunoSEQ multiplex PCR, lists solely in-frame clones and lacks some. This sample carries some 58,000 clones, around nine tenths of them seen once, and the ten largest clones take about 0.62%. Specimen: CD4+ or CD8+ T cells sorted from blood, collected in a trial of the OX40 agonist ivuxolimab. These receptors were taken from an adult with an advanced solid tumor such as melanoma, head and neck, liver or kidney cancer. Each CDR3 is given with its conserved first and last residue. The D gene is left open where the match is weak. For some rows the clone size is stated as once, few or many, or as a class when expanded; others skip it.

>TRBD2|TRBV27|-|17|TRBJ2-3
CASSPELASTFTDTQYF
TGTGCCAGCAGTCCAGAACTAGCGTCTACCTTCACAGATACGCAGTATTTT
>-|TRBV15|-|13|TRBJ1-3
CATSVFSGNTIYF
TGTGCCACTTCGGTTTTCTCTGGAAACACCATATATTTT
>-|TRBV5-1|-|16|TRBJ1-2
CASSPGSGGRTYGYTF
TGCGCCAGCAGCCCCGGGTCGGGGGGGCGTACTTATGGCTACACCTTC
>-|TRBV5-1|-|14|TRBJ1-2
CASSLGGSVGGYTF
TGCGCCAGCAGCTTGGGGGGCAGCGTCGGAGGCTACACCTTC
>TRBD1|TRBV11-2|-|19|TRBJ2-7
CASSLRTGGSSINSYEQYF
TGTGCCAGCAGCTTAAGGACAGGCGGATCCAGTATTAACTCCTACGAGCAGTACTTC
>TRBD2|TRBV28|-|17|TRBJ2-2
CASSQTSGRAGTGELFF
TGTGCCAGCAGCCAAACTAGCGGGAGGGCCGGTACCGGGGAGCTGTTTTTT
>-|TRBV29-1|-|12|TRBJ1-2
CSVVGASYGYTF
TGCAGCGTTGTAGGGGCGAGCTATGGCTACACCTTC
>-|TRBV5-4|-|13|TRBJ2-7
CASSASQRGEQYF
TGTGCCAGCAGCGCAAGTCAGAGGGGGGAGCAGTACTTC
>TRBD2|TRBV28|-|14|TRBJ2-7
CASRGGLANYEQYF
TGTGCCAGCAGGGGGGGACTAGCGAACTACGAGCAGTACTTC
>TRBD2|TRBV5-4|once|16|TRBJ2-2
CASSSRTSGSTGELFF
TGTGCCAGCAGCTCACGGACTAGCGGGAGTACCGGGGAGCTGTTTTTT
>TRBD1|TRBV5-1|-|13|TRBJ2-4
CATSQGAGNIQYF
TGCGCCACCTCGCAGGGGGCTGGGAACATTCAGTACTTC
>-|TRBV18|-|16|TRBJ1-1
CASSPVPGSLDTEAFF
TGTGCCAGCTCACCGGTCCCTGGGTCCCTGGACACTGAAGCTTTCTTT
>TRBD1|TRBV7-9|-|15|TRBJ1-1
CASSLGGTAYTEAFF
TGTGCCAGCAGCCTCGGTGGGACAGCTTACACTGAAGCTTTCTTT
>TRBD1|TRBV6-6|few|15|TRBJ2-2
CASSYGTGNTGELFF
TGTGCCAGCAGTTACGGGACAGGGAACACCGGGGAGCTGTTTTTT
>-|TRBV19|-|14|TRBJ1-1
CASSIGGRSTEAFF
TGTGCCAGTAGTATAGGGGGCAGGTCGACTGAAGCTTTCTTT
>-|TRBV7-2|-|15|TRBJ2-7
CASSFQTGLTYEQYF
TGTGCCAGCAGCTTCCAAACGGGACTGACATACGAGCAGTACTTC
>-|TRBV15|-|13|TRBJ2-2
CATSRGVDGELFF
TGTGCCACCAGCAGAGGGGTGGACGGGGAGCTGTTTTTT
>-|TRBV12-5|-|14|TRBJ1-4
CASGLRWFWEKLFF
TGTGCTAGTGGACTGAGGTGGTTCTGGGAAAAACTGTTTTTT
>-|TRBV7-9|-|12|TRBJ2-5
CASSTPPETQYF
TGTGCCAGCAGCACACCCCCAGAGACCCAGTACTTC
>-|TRBV6-4|-|17|TRBJ2-1
CASSDPGSFSSYNEQFF
TGTGCCAGCAGTGACCCCGGGTCCTTCAGCTCCTACAATGAGCAGTTCTTC
>-|TRBV7-2|-|13|TRBJ2-7
CASSFFRAPEQYF
TGTGCCAGCAGCTTTTTCAGGGCGCCCGAGCAGTACTTC
>-|TRBV15|-|14|TRBJ2-5
CATSRTGHLETQYF
TGTGCCACCAGCAGAACGGGCCACCTGGAGACCCAGTACTTC
>-|TRBV7-9|-|12|TRBJ2-1
CASSDVKDEQFF
TGTGCCAGCAGCGACGTCAAGGATGAGCAGTTCTTC
>-|TRBV9|-|15|TRBJ2-7
CASSLQAGEVYEQYF
TGTGCCAGCAGCCTACAGGCAGGGGAGGTCTACGAGCAGTACTTC
>-|TRBV30|-|14|TRBJ2-5
CAQRGAPSQETQYF
TGTGCCCAACGAGGGGCACCTTCCCAAGAGACCCAGTACTTC
>-|TRBV19|few|14|TRBJ1-1
CASSIPDGNTEAFF
TGTGCCAGTAGTATCCCGGACGGAAACACTGAAGCTTTCTTT
>-|TRBV19|-|16|TRBJ2-1
CASSRDPSGSYNEQFF
TGTGCCAGTAGTAGGGACCCGTCGGGCTCCTACAATGAGCAGTTCTTC
>TRBD1|TRBV14|-|15|TRBJ2-1
CASSQVGQAYNEQFF
TGTGCCAGCAGCCAAGTGGGACAGGCATACAATGAGCAGTTCTTC
>-|TRBV30|-|12|TRBJ2-7
CAWSVWGNEQYF
TGTGCCTGGAGTGTATGGGGGAACGAGCAGTACTTC
>TRBD1|TRBV28|-|14|TRBJ1-2
CASRIRDRGSGYTF
TGTGCCAGCAGGATCCGGGACAGGGGAAGTGGCTACACCTTC
>TRBD2|TRBV11-2|-|14|TRBJ2-1
CASSPGLAYNEQFF
TGTGCCAGCAGTCCGGGACTAGCATACAATGAGCAGTTCTTC
>-|TRBV6-1|-|15|TRBJ1-1
CASSEQGFMNTEAFF
TGTGCCAGCAGTGAACAGGGGTTTATGAACACTGAAGCTTTCTTT
>-|TRBV18|-|13|TRBJ2-3
CASSRGVTDTQYF
TGTGCCAGCTCAAGGGGGGTCACAGATACGCAGTATTTT
>-|TRBV28|few|13|TRBJ2-7
CASSLSRAYEQYF
TGTGCCAGCAGCCTCAGCAGGGCCTACGAGCAGTACTTC
>TRBD1|TRBV5-1|few|15|TRBJ2-2
CASSPGGQGFGELFF
TGCGCCAGCAGTCCCGGGGGACAGGGCTTCGGGGAGCTGTTTTTT
>-|TRBV7-7|few|14|TRBJ2-3
CASSLAAGSDTQYF
TGTGCTAGCAGCTTAGCGGCGGGATCTGATACGCAGTATTTT
>-|TRBV7-2|-|15|TRBJ2-2
CASSLGVANTGELFF
TGTGCCAGCAGCCTCGGGGTAGCGAACACCGGGGAGCTGTTTTTT
>TRBD1|TRBV6-6|-|15|TRBJ2-3
CASSYSGQGSDTQYF
TGTGCCAGCAGTTACTCGGGACAGGGATCAGATACGCAGTATTTT
>-|TRBV28|once|17|TRBJ2-3
CASSFRRVYSDTDTQYF
TGTGCCAGCAGCTTTAGGCGAGTTTACTCGGACACAGATACGCAGTATTTT
>-|TRBV11-3|few|18|TRBJ1-1
CASSPSFGFLGDTPEAFF
TGTGCCAGCAGCCCGAGCTTCGGCTTTTTGGGGGACACCCCTGAAGCTTTCTTT
>TRBD2|TRBV27|-|14|TRBJ2-3
CASSNSGKTDTQYF
TGTGCCAGCAGTAATAGCGGGAAGACAGATACGCAGTATTTT
>-|TRBV11-2|-|12|TRBJ2-1
CASSSIPNEQFF
TGTGCCAGCAGCTCAATCCCGAATGAGCAGTTCTTC
>-|TRBV6-1|medium-sized|14|TRBJ2-7
CASSERGFLGEQYF
TGTGCCAGCAGTGAAAGAGGGTTTTTGGGCGAGCAGTACTTC
>TRBD2|TRBV6-5|-|12|TRBJ2-1
CASSGRLAEQFF
TGTGCCAGCAGTGGGCGACTAGCGGAGCAGTTCTTC
>TRBD2|TRBV7-8|-|15|TRBJ2-1
CASSLVPSGIDEQFF
TGTGCCAGCAGCTTAGTACCTAGCGGGATCGATGAGCAGTTCTTC
>-|TRBV10-2|-|12|TRBJ2-4
CASQEAKNIQYF
TGCGCCAGCCAGGAGGCCAAAAACATTCAGTACTTC
>TRBD1|TRBV5-6|-|15|TRBJ2-7
CASSGQGLSSYEQYF
TGTGCCAGCAGCGGACAGGGTCTAAGCTCCTACGAGCAGTACTTC
>-|TRBV11-2|once|15|TRBJ1-5
CASSPGAFSNQPQHF
TGTGCCAGCAGCCCAGGGGCCTTTAGCAATCAGCCCCAGCATTTT
>TRBD2|TRBV19|-|13|TRBJ2-7
CASSKRLALEQYF
TGTGCCAGTAGCAAGAGACTAGCGCTTGAGCAGTACTTC
>TRBD1|TRBV10-2|-|15|TRBJ2-7
CASSERDRGSYEQYF
TGCGCCAGCAGTGAAAGGGACAGGGGCTCCTACGAGCAGTACTTC
>-|TRBV29-1|-|10|TRBJ1-1
CSVYDSQAFF
TGCAGCGTTTACGACAGCCAAGCTTTCTTT